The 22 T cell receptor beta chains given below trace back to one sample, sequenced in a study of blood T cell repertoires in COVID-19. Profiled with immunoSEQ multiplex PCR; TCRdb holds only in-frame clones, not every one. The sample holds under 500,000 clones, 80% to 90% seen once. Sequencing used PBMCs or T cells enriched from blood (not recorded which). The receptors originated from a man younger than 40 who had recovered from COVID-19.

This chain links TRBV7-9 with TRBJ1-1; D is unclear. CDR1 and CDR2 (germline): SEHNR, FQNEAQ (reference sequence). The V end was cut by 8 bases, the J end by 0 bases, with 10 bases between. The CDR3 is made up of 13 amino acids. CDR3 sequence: CASENNMNTEAFF. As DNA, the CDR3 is TGTGCCAGCGAAAACAACATGAACACTGAAGCTTTCTTT.

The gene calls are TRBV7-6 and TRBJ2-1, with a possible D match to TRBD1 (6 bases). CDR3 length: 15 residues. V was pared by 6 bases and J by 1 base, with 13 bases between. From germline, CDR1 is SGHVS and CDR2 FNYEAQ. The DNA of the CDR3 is TGTGCCAGCAGTGCAGGGGTAAATTCCTACAATGAGCAGTTCTTC. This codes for CASSAGVNSYNEQFF.

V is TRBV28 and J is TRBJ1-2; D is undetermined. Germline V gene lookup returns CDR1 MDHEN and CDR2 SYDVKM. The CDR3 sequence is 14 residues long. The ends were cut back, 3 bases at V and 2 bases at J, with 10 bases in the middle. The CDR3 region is CASSFSPNNYGYTF. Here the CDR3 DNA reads TGTGCCAGCAGTTTCAGTCCAAACAACTATGGCTACACCTTC.

DNA of the CDR3: TGTGCCAGCAGCCAAGGAGGAGGAGGAGTAGTCCAGCCCCAGCATTTT. It translates to CASSQGGGGVVQPQHF. The chain has TRBV4-2 and TRBJ1-5; D unclear. The V and J ends lost 1 base and 7 bases respectively, with 17 bases between them. Germline values: CDR1 LGHNA, CDR2 YNFKEQ. The CDR3 has 16 amino acids.

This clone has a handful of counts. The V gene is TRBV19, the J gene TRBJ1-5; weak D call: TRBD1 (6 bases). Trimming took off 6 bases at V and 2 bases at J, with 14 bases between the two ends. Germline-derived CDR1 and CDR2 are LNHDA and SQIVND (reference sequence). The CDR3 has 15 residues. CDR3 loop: CASRRGALGNQPQHF. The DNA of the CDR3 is TGTGCCAGTAGACGGGGGGCCTTAGGCAATCAGCCCCAGCATTTT.

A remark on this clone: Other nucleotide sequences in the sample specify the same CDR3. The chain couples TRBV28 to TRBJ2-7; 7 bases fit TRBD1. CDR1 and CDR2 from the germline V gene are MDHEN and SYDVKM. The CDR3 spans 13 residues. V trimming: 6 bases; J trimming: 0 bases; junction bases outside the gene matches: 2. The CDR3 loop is CASSRDSSYEQYF. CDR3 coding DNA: TGTGCCAGCAGCCGGGACAGCTCCTACGAGCAGTACTTC.

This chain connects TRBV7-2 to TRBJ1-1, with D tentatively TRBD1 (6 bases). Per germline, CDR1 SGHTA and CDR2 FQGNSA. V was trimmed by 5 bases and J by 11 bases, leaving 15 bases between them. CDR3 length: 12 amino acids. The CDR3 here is CASSPDRLSAFF. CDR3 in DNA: TGTGCCAGCAGCCCCGACAGGTTAAGCGCTTTCTTT.

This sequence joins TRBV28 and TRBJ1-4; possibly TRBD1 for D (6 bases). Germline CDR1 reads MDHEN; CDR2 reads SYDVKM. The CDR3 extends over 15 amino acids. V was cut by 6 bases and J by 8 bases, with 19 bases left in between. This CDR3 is CASSHTTGVGEKLFF. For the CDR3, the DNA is TGTGCCAGCAGCCATACGACAGGTGTTGGCGAAAAACTGTTTTTT.

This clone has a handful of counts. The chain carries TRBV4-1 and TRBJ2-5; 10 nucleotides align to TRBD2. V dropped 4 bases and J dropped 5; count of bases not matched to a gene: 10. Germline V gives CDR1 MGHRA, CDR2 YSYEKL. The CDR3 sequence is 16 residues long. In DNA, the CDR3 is TGCGCCAGCAGCCCTAATCCGGGACTAGCGAGGGAGACCCAGTACTTC. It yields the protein CASSPNPGLARETQYF.

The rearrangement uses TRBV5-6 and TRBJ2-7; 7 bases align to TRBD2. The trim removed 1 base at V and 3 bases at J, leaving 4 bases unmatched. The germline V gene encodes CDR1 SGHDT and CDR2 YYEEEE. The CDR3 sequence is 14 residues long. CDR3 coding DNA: TGTGCCAGCAGCTTGACGGCGGGAGACTACGAGCAGTACTTC. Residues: CASSLTAGDYEQYF.

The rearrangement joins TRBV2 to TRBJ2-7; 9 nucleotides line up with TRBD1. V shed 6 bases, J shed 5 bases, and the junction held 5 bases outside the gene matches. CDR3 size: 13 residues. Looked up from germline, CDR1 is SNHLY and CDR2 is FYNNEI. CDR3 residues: CASRQTGGDEQYF. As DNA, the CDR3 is TGTGCCAGCAGGCAGACAGGGGGGGACGAGCAGTACTTC.

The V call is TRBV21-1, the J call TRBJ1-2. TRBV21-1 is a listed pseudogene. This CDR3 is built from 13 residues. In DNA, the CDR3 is TGTGCCAGCAGCCTTGCGGCAGTTAATGGCTACACCTTC. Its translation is CASSLAAVNGYTF.

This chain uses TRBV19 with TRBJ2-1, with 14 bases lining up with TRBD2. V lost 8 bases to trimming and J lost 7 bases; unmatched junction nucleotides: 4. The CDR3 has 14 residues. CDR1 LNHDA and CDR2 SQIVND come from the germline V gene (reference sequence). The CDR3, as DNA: TGTGCCAGTGGACTAGCGGGAGGTCAGAATGAGCAGTTCTTC. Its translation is CASGLAGGQNEQFF. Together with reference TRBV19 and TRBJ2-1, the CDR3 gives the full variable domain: DGGITQSPKYLFRKEGQNVTLSCEQNLNHDAMYWYRQDPGQGLRLIYYSQIVNDFQKGDIAEGYSVSREKKESFPLTVTSAQKNPTAFYLCASGLAGGQNEQFFGPGTRLTVL.

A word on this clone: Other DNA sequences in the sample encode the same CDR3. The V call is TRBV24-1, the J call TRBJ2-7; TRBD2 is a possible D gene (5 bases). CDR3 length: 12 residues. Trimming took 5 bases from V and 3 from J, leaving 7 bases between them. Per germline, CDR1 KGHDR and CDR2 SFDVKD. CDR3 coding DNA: TGTGCCACCAGTGGAGGAGGCTACGAGCAGTACTTC. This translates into CATSGGGYEQYF.

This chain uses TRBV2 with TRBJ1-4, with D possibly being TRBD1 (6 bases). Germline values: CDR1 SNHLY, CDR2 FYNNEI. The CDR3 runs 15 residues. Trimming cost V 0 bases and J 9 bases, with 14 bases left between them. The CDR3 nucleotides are TGTGCCAGCAGTGAAGCGACAGGAGAGGGGAAAAAACTGTTTTTT. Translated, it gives CASSEATGEGKKLFF.

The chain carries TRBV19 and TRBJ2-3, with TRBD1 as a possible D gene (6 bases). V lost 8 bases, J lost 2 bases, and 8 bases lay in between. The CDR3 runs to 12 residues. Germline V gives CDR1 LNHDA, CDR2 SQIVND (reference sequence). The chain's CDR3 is CASGQTTDTQYF. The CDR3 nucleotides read TGTGCCAGTGGACAGACCACAGATACGCAGTATTTT. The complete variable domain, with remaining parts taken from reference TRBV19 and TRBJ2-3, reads DGGITQSPKYLFRKEGQNVTLSCEQNLNHDAMYWYRQDPGQGLRLIYYSQIVNDFQKGDIAEGYSVSREKKESFPLTVTSAQKNPTAFYLCASGQTTDTQYFGPGTRLTVL.

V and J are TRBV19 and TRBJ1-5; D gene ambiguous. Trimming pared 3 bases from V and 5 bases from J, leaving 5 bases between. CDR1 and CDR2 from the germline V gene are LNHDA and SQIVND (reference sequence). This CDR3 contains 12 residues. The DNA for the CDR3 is TGTGCCAGTAGTATGGTAGATCAGCCCCAGCATTTT. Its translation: CASSMVDQPQHF.

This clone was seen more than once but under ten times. The CDR3 reads CASSQYYEQYF. CDR3 in DNA: TGTGCCAGCAGCCAATACTACGAGCAGTACTTC. V gene TRBV14 combines with J gene TRBJ2-7; D not resolved. V lost 2 bases, J lost 3 bases, and 2 bases lay in between. This CDR3 has 11 residues. Looked up from germline, CDR1 is SGHDN and CDR2 is FVKESK.

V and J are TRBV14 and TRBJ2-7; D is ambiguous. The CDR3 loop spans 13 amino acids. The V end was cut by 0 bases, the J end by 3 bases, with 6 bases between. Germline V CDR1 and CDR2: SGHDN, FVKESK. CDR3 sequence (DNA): TGTGCCAGCAGCCAAGATGTAGACTACGAGCAGTACTTC. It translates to CASSQDVDYEQYF.

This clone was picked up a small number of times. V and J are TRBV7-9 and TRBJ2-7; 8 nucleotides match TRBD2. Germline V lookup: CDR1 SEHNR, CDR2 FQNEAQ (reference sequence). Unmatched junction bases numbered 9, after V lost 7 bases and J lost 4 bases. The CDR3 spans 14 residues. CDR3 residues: CASMVSGSKYEQYF. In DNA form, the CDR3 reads TGTGCCAGCATGGTGAGCGGGAGTAAGTACGAGCAGTACTTC.

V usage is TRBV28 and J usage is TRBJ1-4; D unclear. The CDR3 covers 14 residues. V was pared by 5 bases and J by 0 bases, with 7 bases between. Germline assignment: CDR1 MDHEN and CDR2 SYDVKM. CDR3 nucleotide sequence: TGTGCCAGCAGTACCGGGACAACTAATGAAAAACTGTTTTTT. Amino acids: CASSTGTTNEKLFF. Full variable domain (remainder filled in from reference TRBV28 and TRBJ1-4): DVKVTQSSRYLVKRTGEKVFLECVQDMDHENMFWYRQDPGLGLRLIYFSYDVKMKEKGDIPEGYSVSREKKERFSLILESASTNQTSMYLCASSTGTTNEKLFFGSGTQLSVL.

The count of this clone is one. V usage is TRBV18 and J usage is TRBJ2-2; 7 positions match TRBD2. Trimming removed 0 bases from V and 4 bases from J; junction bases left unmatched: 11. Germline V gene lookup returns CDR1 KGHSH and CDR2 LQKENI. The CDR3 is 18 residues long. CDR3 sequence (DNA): TGTGCCAGCTCACCACCGTTTGGGCGGGAGAGAAGCACCGGGGAGCTGTTTTTT. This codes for CASSPPFGRERSTGELFF.